This T cell receptor beta chain is from a study of blood T cell repertoires in COVID-19. TCRdb's table, derived via immunoSEQ multiplex PCR, lists solely in-frame clones and lacks some. Of about 120,000 clones listed, around four fifths are singletons. Germline V gene lookup returns CDR1 SGHVS and CDR2 FQNEAQ. With 8 bases removed from V and 6 bases from J, the gap between germline ends came to 24 bases. There are 16 residues in the CDR3. The sample comprised peripheral blood. The rearrangement links TRBV7-8 to TRBJ2-3; TRBD1 is a possible D gene (6 bases). The clonotype was recovered from a human donor in a cohort sampled during active COVID-19. The CDR3 loop reads CASAFGSDWDMDTQYF. The CDR3 DNA is TGTGCCAGCGCCTTTGGGTCAGATTGGGACATGGATACGCAGTATTTT.